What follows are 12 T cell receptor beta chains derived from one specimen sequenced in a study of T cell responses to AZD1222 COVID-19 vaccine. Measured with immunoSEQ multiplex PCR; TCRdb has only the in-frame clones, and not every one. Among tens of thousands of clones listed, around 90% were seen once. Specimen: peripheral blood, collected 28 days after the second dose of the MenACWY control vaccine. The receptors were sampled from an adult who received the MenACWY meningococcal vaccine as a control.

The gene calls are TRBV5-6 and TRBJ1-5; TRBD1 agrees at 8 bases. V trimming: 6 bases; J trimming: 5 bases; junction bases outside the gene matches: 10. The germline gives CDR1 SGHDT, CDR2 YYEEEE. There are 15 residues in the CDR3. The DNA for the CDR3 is TGTGCCAGCACCACGGGTGGACAGGGCCATCAGCCCCAGCATTTT. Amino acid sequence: CASTTGGQGHQPQHF.

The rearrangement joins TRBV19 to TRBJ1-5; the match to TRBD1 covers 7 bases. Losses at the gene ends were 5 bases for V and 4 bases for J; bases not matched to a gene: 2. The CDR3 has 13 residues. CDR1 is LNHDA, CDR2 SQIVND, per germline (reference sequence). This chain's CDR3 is CASSDRANQPQHF. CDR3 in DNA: TGTGCCAGTAGTGACAGGGCTAATCAGCCCCAGCATTTT.

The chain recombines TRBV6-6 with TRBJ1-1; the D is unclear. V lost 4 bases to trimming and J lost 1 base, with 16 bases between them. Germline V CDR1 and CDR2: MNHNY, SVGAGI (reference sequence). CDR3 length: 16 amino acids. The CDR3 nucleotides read TGTGCCAGCAGTTCGGAGACTAAGGGATGGAACACTGAAGCTTTCTTT. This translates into CASSSETKGWNTEAFF.

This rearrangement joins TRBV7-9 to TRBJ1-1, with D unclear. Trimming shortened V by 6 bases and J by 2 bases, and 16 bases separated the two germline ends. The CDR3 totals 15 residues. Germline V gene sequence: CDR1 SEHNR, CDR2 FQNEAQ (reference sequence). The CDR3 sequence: CASSLLGSGNTEAFF. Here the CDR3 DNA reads TGTGCCAGCAGTCTTCTGGGGTCGGGAAACACTGAAGCTTTCTTT.

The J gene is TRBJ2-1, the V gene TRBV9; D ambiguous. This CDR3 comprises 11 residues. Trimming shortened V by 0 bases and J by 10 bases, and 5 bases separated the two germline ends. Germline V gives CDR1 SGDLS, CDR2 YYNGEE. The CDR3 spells CASSVDGEQFF. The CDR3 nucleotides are TGTGCCAGCAGCGTAGATGGAGAGCAGTTCTTC. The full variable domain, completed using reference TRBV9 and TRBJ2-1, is DSGVTQTPKHLITATGQRVTLRCSPRSGDLSVYWYQQSLDQGLQFLIQYYNGEERAKGNILERFSAQQFPDLHSELNLSSLELGDSALYFCASSVDGEQFFGPGTRLTVL.

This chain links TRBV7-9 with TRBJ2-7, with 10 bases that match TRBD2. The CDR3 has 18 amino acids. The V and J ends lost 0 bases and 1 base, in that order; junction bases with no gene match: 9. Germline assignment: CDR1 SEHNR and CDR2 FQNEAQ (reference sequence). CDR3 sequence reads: CASSLAPATSGLSYEQYF. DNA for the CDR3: TGTGCCAGCAGCTTAGCACCCGCGACTAGCGGGCTTTCCTACGAGCAGTACTTC.

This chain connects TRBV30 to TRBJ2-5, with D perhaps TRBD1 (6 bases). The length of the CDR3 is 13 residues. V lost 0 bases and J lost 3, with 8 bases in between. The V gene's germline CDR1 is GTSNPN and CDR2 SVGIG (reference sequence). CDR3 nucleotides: TGTGCCTGGAGTGTTACAGGGAAAGAGACCCAGTACTTC. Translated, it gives CAWSVTGKETQYF. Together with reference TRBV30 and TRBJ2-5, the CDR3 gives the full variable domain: SQTIHQWPATLVQPVGSPLSLECTVEGTSNPNLYWYRQAAGRGLQLLFYSVGIGQISSEVPQNLSASRPQDRQFILSSKKLLLSDSGFYLCAWSVTGKETQYFGPGTRLLVL.

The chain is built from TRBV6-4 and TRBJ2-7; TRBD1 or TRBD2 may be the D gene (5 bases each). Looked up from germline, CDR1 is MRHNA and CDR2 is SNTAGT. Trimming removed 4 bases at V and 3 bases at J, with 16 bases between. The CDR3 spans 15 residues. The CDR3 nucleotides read TGTGCCAGCAGTGTGGGGGTCGGCTTCGGCTACGAGCAGTACTTC. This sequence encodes CASSVGVGFGYEQYF.

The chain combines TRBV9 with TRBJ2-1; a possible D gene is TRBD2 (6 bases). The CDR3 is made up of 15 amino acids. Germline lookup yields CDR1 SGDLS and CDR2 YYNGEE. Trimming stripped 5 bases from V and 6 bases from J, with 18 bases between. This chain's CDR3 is CASREAGGPSNEQFF. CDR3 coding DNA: TGTGCCAGCAGGGAAGCGGGCGGCCCCTCCAATGAGCAGTTCTTC.

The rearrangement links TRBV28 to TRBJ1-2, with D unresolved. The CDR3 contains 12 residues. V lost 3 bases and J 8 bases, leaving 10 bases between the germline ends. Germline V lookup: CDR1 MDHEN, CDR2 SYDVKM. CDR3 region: CASSFSGQGYTF. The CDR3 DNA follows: TGTGCCAGCAGTTTCTCCGGGCAGGGCTACACCTTC.

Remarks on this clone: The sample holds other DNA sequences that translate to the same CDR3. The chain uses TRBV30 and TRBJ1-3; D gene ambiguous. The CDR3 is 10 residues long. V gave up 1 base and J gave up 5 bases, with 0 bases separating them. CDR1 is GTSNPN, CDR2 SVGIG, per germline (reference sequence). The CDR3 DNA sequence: TGTGCCTGGAGTGGAAACACCATATATTTT. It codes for CAWSGNTIYF.

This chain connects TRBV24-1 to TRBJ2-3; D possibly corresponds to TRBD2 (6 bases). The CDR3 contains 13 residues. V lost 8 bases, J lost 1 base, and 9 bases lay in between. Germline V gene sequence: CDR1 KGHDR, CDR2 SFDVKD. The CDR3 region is CATKSGGTDTQYF. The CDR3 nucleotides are TGTGCCACCAAGTCGGGAGGCACAGATACGCAGTATTTT.